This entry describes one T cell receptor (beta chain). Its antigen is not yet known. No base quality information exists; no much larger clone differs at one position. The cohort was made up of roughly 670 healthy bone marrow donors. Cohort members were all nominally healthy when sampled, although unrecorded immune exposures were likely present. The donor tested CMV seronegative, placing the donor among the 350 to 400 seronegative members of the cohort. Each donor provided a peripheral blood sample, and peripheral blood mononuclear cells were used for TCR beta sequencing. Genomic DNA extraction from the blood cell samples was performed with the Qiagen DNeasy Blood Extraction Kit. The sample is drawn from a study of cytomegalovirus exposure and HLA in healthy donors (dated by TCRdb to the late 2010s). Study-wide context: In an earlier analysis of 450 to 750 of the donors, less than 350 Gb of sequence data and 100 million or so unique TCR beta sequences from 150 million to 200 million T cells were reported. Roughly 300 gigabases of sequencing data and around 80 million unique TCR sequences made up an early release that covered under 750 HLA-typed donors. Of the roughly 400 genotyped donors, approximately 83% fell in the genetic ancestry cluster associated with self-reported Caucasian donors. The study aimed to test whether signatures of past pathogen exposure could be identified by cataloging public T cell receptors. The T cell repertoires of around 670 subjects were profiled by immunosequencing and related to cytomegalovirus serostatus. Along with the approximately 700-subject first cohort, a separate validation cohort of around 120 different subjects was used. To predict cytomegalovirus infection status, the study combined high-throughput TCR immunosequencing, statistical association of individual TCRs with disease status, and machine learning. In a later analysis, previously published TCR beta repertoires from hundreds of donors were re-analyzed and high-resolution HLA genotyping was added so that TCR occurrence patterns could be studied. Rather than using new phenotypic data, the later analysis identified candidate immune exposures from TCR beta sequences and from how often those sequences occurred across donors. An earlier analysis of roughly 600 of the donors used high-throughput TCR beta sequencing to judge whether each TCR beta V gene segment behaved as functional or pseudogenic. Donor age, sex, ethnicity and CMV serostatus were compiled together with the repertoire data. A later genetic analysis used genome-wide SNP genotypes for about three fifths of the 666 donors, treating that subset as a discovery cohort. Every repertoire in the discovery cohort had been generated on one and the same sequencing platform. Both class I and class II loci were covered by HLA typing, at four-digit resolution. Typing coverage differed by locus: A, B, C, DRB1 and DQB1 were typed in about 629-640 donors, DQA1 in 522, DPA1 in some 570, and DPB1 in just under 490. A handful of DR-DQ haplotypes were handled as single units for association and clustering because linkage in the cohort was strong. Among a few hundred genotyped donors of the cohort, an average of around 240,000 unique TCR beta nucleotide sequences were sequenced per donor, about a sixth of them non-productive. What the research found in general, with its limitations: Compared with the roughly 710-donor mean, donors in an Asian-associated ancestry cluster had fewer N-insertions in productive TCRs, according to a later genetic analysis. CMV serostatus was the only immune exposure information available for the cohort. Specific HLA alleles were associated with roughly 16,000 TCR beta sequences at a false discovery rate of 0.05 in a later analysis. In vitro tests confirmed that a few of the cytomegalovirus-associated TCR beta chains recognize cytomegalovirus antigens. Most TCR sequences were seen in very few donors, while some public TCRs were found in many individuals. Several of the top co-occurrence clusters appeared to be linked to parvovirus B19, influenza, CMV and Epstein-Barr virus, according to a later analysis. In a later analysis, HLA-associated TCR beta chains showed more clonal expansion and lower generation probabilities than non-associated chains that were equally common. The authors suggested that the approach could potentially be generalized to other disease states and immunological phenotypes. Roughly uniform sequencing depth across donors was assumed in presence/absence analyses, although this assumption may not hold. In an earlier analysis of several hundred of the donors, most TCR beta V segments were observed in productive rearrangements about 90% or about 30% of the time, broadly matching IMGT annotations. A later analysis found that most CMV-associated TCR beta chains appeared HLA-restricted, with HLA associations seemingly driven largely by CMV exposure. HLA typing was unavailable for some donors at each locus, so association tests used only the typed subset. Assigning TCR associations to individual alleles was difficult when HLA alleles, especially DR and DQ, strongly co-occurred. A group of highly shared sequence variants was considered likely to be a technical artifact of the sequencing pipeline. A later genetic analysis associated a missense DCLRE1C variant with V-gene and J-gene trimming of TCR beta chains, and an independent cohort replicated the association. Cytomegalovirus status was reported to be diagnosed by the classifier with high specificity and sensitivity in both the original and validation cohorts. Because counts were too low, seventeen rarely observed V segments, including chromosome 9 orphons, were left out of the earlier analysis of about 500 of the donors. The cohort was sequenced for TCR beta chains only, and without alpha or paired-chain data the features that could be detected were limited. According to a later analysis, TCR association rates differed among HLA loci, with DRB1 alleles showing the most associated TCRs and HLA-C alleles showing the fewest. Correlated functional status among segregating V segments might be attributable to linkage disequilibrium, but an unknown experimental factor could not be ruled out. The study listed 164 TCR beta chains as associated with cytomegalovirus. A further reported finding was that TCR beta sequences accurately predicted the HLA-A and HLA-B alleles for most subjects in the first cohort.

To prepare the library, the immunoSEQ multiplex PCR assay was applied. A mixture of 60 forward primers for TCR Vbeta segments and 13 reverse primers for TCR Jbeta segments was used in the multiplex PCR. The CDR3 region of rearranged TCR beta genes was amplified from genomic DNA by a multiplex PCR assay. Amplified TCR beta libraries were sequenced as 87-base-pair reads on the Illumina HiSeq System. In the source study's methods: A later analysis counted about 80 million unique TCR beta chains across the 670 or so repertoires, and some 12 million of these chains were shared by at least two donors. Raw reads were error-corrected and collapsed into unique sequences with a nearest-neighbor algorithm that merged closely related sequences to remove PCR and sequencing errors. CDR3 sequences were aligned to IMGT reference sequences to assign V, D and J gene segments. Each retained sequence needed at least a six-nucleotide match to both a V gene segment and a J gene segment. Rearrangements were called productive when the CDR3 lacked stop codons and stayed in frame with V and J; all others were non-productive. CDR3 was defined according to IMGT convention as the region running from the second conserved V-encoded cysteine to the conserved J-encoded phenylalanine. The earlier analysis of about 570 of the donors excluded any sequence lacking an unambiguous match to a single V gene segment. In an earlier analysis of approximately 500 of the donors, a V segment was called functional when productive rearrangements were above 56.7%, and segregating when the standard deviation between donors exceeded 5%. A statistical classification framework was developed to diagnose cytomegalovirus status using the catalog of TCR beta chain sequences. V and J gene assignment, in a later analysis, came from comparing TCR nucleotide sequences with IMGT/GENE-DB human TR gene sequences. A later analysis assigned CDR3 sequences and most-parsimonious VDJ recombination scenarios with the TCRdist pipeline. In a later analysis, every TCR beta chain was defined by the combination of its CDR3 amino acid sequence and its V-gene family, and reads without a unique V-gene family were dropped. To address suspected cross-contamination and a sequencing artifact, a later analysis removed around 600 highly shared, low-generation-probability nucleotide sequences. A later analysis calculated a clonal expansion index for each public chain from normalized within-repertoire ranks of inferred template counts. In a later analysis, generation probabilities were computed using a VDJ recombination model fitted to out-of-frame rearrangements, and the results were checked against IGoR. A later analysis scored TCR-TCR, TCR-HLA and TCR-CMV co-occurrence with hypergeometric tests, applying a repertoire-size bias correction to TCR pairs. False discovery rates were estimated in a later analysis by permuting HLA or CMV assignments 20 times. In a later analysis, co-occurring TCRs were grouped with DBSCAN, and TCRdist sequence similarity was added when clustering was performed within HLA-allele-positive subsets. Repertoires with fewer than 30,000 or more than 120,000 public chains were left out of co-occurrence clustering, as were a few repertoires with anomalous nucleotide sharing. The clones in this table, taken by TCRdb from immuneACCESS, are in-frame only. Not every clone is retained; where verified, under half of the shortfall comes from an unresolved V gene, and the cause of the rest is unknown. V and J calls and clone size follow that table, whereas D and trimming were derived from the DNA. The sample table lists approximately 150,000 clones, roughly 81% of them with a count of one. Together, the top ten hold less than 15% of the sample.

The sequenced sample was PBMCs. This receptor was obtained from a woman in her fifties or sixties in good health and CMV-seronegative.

The CDR3 here reads CASSLNGWGDANTGELFF. The sequenced DNA is TGTGCCAGCAGCTTAAACGGATGGGGGGACGCGAACACCGGGGAGCTGTTTTTT. The V and J genes are TRBV11-3 and TRBJ2-2; a tentative D match to TRBD2 spans 6 bases. The CDR3 contains 18 residues, cysteine and phenylalanine counted. The CDR3 DNA has 54 bases and is translated from base 1. The germline V gene supplies CDR1 SGHNT and CDR2 YENEEA. V is reduced by 2 bases and J by 0 bases, leaving a spacing of 16 bases between them.